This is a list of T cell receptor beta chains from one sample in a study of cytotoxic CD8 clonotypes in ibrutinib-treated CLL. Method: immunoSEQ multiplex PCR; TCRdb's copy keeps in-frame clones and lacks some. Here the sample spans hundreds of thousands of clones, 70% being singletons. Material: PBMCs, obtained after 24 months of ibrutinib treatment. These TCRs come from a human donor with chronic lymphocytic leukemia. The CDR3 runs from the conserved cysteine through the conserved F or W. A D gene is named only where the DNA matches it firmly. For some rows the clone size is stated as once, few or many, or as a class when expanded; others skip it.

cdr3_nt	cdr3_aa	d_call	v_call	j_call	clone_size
TGTGCCAGCAGCTCGGACCGACAGGGCCCCTACGAGCAGTACTTC	CASSSDRQGPYEQYF	TRBD1	TRBV7-9	TRBJ2-7	NA
TGCACCAGCAGCCAAGACCAAGGGGTCTACACCTTC	CTSSQDQGVYTF	NA	TRBV1	TRBJ1-2	NA
TGTGCCAGCAGCCAAGCGGCTAGCGGGAGGGTCACAGATACGCAGTATTTT	CASSQAASGRVTDTQYF	TRBD2	TRBV4-2	TRBJ2-3	few
TGTGCCAGCTGCGACCCAGCGGGAGTCACAGATACGCAGTATTTT	CASCDPAGVTDTQYF	TRBD2	TRBV28	TRBJ2-3	NA
TGTGCCAGCAGGGGCAATCTAGCGGGAGGGACGAGGGAGCAGTACTTC	CASRGNLAGGTREQYF	TRBD2	TRBV2	TRBJ2-7	NA
TGTGCCAGCAGCCGGGGGAGCCAGCCCCAGCATTTT	CASSRGSQPQHF	NA	TRBV7-2	TRBJ1-5	few
TGTGCCAGCAGTTTGGGACAGGCGATGAACACTGAAGCTTTCTTT	CASSLGQAMNTEAFF	TRBD1	TRBV6-5	TRBJ1-1	NA
TGTGCCAGCAACCCGACTAGCGGGAGGGGGGTTTACAATGAGCAGTTCTTC	CASNPTSGRGVYNEQFF	TRBD2	TRBV7-2	TRBJ2-1	once
TGTGCCAGCAGCCCCAGGGGGTCCCGACTGTCGGACTACACCTTC	CASSPRGSRLSDYTF	TRBD1	TRBV14	TRBJ1-2	NA
TGTGCCAGCAGCCTGGGACATACCTACGAGCAGTACTTC	CASSLGHTYEQYF	NA	TRBV11-3	TRBJ2-7	NA
TGTGCCAGCATGGGGGTAAACAATCAGCCCCAGCATTTT	CASMGVNNQPQHF	NA	TRBV6-8	TRBJ1-5	NA
TGTGCCAGCAGCGCTCAGAACACAGATACGCAGTATTTT	CASSAQNTDTQYF	NA	TRBV9	TRBJ2-3	NA
TGTGCCAGCAGCCTCACGACAGGGAGTCCAGGCGAGCAGTACTTC	CASSLTTGSPGEQYF	TRBD1	TRBV14	TRBJ2-7	few
TGTGCCAGCTCACCATCCGGAACCAGGAATGAGCAGTTCTTC	CASSPSGTRNEQFF	NA	TRBV18	TRBJ2-1	NA
TGTGCCAGTAGTATAAACTGGGCAGGGGGACGCTACGAGCAGTACTTC	CASSINWAGGRYEQYF	TRBD1	TRBV19	TRBJ2-7	NA
TGTGCCAGCAGTGGACTACGGCAGGGAACCCCTGGGGCCAACGTCCTGACTTTC	CASSGLRQGTPGANVLTF	NA	TRBV6-1	TRBJ2-6	NA
TGTGCCAGCAGCTTGGACAGCACAGATACGCAGTATTTT	CASSLDSTDTQYF	NA	TRBV5-4	TRBJ2-3	few
TGTGCCAGCAGTCTGAACCCCTATAGCAATCAGCCCCAGCATTTT	CASSLNPYSNQPQHF	NA	TRBV27	TRBJ1-5	once
TGCAGCGTAACCGACAGCACCTACGAGCAGTACTTC	CSVTDSTYEQYF	NA	TRBV29-1	TRBJ2-7	NA
TGTGCCAGCAGCTTAAACGACGGGATCACTGAAGCTTTCTTT	CASSLNDGITEAFF	NA	TRBV7-2	TRBJ1-1	once
TGCAGCGTGGACCAGGGGGGAGCTTTCTTT	CSVDQGGAFF	TRBD1	TRBV29-1	TRBJ1-1	NA
TGTGCCAGCAGCTACCTCCCACAAGAGACCCAGTACTTC	CASSYLPQETQYF	NA	TRBV9	TRBJ2-5	NA
TGCAGCGTTGAAGATGGAAAAGAGACCCAGTACTTC	CSVEDGKETQYF	NA	TRBV29-1	TRBJ2-5	NA
TGTGCCAGCAGCTTACGGGCAGGAGCCTACGAGCAGTACTTC	CASSLRAGAYEQYF	NA	TRBV7-3	TRBJ2-7	NA
TGTGCCTGGAGCCGAAGCTCCTACAATGAGCAGTTCTTC	CAWSRSSYNEQFF	NA	TRBV30	TRBJ2-1	once
TGTGCCAGCAGTGATCGGGGGAGGGCTCTCACAGATACGCAGTATTTT	CASSDRGRALTDTQYF	TRBD2	TRBV6-1	TRBJ2-3	NA
TGTGCCTGGAGACAAGACCGACGGAATGAAAAACTGTTTTTT	CAWRQDRRNEKLFF	NA	TRBV30	TRBJ1-4	NA
TGTGCCAGCAGCATTGAAGAGGGAGATTACAATGAGCAGTTCTTC	CASSIEEGDYNEQFF	NA	TRBV21-1	TRBJ2-1	NA
TGTGCCAGCAGCTTAGAAAAAGCGGATGGCTACACCTTC	CASSLEKADGYTF	NA	TRBV7-2	TRBJ1-2	NA
TGTGCCTGGGGTGGACAGGCGAGAAAGACCCAGTACTTC	CAWGGQARKTQYF	TRBD1	TRBV30	TRBJ2-5	once
TGCAGCGTTGCCTTCGGGAGCTACGAGCAGTACTTC	CSVAFGSYEQYF	NA	TRBV29-1	TRBJ2-7	few
TGCGCCAGCAGCTTGGTGGGGACAGGGTCGCCCACAGATACGCAGTATTTT	CASSLVGTGSPTDTQYF	TRBD1	TRBV5-1	TRBJ2-3	NA
TGTGCCAGCAGTTCTATCCGGGCCGAGCAGTACTTC	CASSSIRAEQYF	NA	TRBV28	TRBJ2-7	NA
TGTGCCAGCAGTTTGGGGACAGGGGGCAATCAGCCCCAGCATTTT	CASSLGTGGNQPQHF	TRBD1	TRBV28	TRBJ1-5	NA
TGTGCCACCATCCGGGGTACGGGAGGGCTAGATGAGCAGTTCTTC	CATIRGTGGLDEQFF	TRBD2	TRBV15	TRBJ2-1	NA
TGTGCCAGCAGCCGTGGGGGACAGACATCAAATGGCTACACCTTC	CASSRGGQTSNGYTF	TRBD1	TRBV6-5	TRBJ1-2	few